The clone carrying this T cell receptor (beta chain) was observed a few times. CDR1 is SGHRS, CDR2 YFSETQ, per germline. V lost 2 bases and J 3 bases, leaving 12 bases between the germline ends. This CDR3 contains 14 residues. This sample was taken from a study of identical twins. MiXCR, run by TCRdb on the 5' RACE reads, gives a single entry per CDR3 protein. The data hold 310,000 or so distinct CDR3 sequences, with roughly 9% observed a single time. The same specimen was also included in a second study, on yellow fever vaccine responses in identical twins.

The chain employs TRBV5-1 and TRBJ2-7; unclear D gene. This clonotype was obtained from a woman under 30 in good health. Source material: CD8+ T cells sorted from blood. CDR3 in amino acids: CASSFDAAVYEQYF. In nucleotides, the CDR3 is TGCGCCAGCAGCTTTGACGCAGCCGTCTACGAGCAGTACTTC.